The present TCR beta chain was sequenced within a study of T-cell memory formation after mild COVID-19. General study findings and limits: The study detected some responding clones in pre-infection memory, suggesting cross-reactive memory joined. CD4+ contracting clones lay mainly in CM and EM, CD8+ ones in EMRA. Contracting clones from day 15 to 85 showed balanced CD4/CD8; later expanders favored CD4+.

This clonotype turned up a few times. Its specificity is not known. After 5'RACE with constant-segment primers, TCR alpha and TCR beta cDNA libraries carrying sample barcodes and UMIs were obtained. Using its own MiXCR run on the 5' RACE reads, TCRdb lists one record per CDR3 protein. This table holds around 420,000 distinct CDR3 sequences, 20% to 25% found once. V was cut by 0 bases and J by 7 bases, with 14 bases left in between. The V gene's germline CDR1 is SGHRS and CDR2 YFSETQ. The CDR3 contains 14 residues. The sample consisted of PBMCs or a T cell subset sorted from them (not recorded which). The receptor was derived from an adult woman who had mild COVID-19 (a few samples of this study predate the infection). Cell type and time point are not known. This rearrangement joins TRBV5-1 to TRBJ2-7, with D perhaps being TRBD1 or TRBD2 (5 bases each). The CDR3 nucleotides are TGCGCCAGCAGCTTGGATTCGGGGCGGAGGGAGCAGTACTTC. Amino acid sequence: CASSLDSGRREQYF.